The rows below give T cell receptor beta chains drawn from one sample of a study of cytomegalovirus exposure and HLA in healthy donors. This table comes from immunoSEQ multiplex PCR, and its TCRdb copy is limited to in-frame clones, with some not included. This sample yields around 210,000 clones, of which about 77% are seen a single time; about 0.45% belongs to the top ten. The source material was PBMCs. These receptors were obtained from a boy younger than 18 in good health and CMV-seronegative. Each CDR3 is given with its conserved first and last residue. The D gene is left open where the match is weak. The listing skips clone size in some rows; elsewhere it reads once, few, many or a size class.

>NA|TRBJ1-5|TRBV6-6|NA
TGTGCCAGCAACAAAGGACAGCCGGGCAATCAGCCCCAGCATTTT
CASNKGQPGNQPQHF
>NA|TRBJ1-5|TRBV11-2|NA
TGTGCCAGCAGCTTAAGCTACGGGCAGCCCCAGCATTTT
CASSLSYGQPQHF
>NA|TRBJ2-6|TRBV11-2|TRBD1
TGTGCCAGCAGCTTAGTAGGTCCGGGACAGGGATCTGGGGCCAACGTCCTGACTTTC
CASSLVGPGQGSGANVLTF
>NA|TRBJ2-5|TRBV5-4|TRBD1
TGTGCCAGCAGCCCGGCCGGGACAGGGGTGGAGACCCAGTACTTC
CASSPAGTGVETQYF
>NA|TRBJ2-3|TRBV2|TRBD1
TGTGCCAGCAGTGTTAACGCCAACCGGGACAGACCCTTTTTT
CASSVNANRDRPFF
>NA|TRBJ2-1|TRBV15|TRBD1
TGTGCCACCAGCAGAGATTGGGGGACAGCTTTTTCGAATGAGCAGTTCTTC
CATSRDWGTAFSNEQFF
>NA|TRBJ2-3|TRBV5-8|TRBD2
TGTGCCAGCAGCCGAACCCTAGCGGGGGGAAATGCGAGGACAGATACGCAGTATTTT
CASSRTLAGGNARTDTQYF
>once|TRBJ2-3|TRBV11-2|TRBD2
TGTGCCAGCAGCGTACTAGCGGGAATCACAGATACGCAGTATTTT
CASSVLAGITDTQYF
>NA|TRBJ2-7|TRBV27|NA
TGTGCCAGCGCCCTTTGGCAGGGGGGATACGAGCAGTACTTC
CASALWQGGYEQYF
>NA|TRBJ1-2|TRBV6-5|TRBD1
TGTGCCAGCAGTTCCCGACAGGGGGCTAACTATGGCTACACCTTC
CASSSRQGANYGYTF
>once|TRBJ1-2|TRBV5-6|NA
TGTGCCAGCAGCTTAACGGACAGAGAAGACTATGGCTACACCTTC
CASSLTDREDYGYTF
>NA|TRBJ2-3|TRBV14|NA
TGTGCCAGCAGCCAAGACCTGAGGAGGCCCACAGATACGCAGTATTTT
CASSQDLRRPTDTQYF
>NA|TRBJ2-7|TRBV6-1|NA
TGTGCCAGCAGTGAAGCGGGGAGCTCCTACGAGCAGTACTTC
CASSEAGSSYEQYF
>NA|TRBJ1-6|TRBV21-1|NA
TGTGCCAGCAGCAACTCAGGACAGTATAATTCACCCCTCCACTTT
CASSNSGQYNSPLHF
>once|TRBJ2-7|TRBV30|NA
TGTGCCTGGAGTGTTGGGACATCCTACTCCTACGAGCAGTACTTC
CAWSVGTSYSYEQYF
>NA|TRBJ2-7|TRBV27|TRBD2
TGTGCCAGCAGGTGGGGCGGGGGGGCCTACGAGCAGTACTTC
CASRWGGGAYEQYF
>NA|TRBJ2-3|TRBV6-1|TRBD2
TGTGCCAGCAGTGGGGCGGCGGGGGTATACACAGATACGCAGTATTTT
CASSGAAGVYTDTQYF
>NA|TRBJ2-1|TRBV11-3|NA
TGTGCCAGCAGCTTACAGGGTTACAATGAGCAGTTCTTC
CASSLQGYNEQFF
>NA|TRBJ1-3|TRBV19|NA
TGTGCCAGTAGTCCCCGACAGGAGAGGTACTCTGGAAACACCATATATTTT
CASSPRQERYSGNTIYF
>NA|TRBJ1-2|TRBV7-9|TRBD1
TGTGCCAGCAGCCCACCGGGACAGACTACCTATAACTATGGCTACACCTTC
CASSPPGQTTYNYGYTF
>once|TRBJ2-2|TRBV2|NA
TGTGCCAGCAGCTCTAGGGGAGGAGGGGAGCTGTTTTTT
CASSSRGGGELFF
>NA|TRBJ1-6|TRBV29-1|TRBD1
TGCAGCGTTTCCAAGGACAGGGACGGTTCACCCCTCCACTTT
CSVSKDRDGSPLHF
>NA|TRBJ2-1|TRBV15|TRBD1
TGTGCCACCAGCAGAGGAGAAACAGGGGCCGATGAGCAGTTCTTC
CATSRGETGADEQFF
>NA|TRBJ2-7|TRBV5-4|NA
TGTGCCAGCAGCTTCCAGGGATTCTACGAGCAGTACTTC
CASSFQGFYEQYF
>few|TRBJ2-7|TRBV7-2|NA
TGTGCCAGCAGCCGTCTCCGGGGGAGCGACGAGCAGTACTTC
CASSRLRGSDEQYF
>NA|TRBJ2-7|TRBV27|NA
TGTGCCAGCAGTTTCGGGGTGTCCTACGAGCAGTACTTC
CASSFGVSYEQYF
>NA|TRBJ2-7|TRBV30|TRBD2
TGTGCCTGGAGTATGGTAGCGGGTAACGAGCAGTACTTC
CAWSMVAGNEQYF
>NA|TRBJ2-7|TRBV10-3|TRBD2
TGTGCCACAGGGGTAGCGGGAGGAACCGAGCAGTACTTC
CATGVAGGTEQYF
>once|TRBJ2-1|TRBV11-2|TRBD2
TGTGCCAGCAGGCCTTTAGCGGGGAGCTCCTACAATGAGCAGTTCTTC
CASRPLAGSSYNEQFF